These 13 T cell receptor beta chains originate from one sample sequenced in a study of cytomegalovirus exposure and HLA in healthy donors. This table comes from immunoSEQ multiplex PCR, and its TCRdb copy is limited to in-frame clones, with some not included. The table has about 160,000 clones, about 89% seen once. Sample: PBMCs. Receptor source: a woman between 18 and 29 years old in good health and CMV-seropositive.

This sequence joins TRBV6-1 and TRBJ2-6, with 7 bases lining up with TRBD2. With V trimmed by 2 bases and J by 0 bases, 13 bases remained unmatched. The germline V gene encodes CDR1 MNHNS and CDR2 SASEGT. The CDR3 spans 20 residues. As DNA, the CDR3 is TGTGCCAGCAGTGAACGGGTTAAGCGGGGTGTTAGCTCTGGGGCCAACGTCCTGACTTTC. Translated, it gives CASSERVKRGVSSGANVLTF.

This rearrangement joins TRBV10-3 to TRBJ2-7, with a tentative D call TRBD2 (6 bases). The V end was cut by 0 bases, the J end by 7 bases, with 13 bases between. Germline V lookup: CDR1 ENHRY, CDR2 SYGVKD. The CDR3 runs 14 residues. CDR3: CAISESSAAGEQYF. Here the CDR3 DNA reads TGTGCCATCAGTGAGTCGTCGGCGGCGGGGGAGCAGTACTTC.

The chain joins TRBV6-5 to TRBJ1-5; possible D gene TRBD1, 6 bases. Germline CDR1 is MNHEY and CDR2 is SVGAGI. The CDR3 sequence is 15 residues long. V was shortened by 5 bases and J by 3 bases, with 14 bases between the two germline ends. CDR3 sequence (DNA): TGTGCCAGCAGTCGCGACAGGACCAACAATCAGCCCCAGCATTTT. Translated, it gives CASSRDRTNNQPQHF.

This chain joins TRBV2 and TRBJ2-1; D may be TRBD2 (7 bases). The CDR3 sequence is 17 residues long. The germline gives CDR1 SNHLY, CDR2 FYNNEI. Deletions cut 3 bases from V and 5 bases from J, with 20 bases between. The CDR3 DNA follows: TGTGCCAGCAGTGAGGGCGGGAGAAGAAGGGGGGACAATGAGCAGTTCTTC. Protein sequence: CASSEGGRRRGDNEQFF.

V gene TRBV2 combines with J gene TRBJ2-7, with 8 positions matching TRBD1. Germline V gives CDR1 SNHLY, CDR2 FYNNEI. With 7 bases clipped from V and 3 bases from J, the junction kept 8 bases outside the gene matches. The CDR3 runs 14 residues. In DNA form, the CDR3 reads TGTGCCAGCACAACAGGGGGTAACTTCTACGAGCAGTACTTC. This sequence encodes CASTTGGNFYEQYF.

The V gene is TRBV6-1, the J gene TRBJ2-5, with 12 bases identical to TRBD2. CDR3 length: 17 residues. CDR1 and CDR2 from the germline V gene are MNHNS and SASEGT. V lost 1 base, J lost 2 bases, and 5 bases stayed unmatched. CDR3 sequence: CASSEGGGLAGQETQYF. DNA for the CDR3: TGTGCCAGCAGTGAAGGCGGAGGACTAGCGGGACAAGAGACCCAGTACTTC.

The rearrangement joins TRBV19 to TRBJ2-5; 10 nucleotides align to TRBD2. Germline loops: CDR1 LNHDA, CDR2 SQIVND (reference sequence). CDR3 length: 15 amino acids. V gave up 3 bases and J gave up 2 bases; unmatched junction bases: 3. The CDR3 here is CASSMLAGEQETQYF. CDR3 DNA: TGTGCCAGTAGTATGCTAGCGGGGGAACAAGAGACCCAGTACTTC.

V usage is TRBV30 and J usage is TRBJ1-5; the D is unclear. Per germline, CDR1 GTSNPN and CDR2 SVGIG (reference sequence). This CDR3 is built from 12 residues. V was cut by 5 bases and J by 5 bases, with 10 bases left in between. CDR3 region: CAWGSVDQPQHF. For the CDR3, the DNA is TGTGCCTGGGGTTCAGTGGATCAGCCCCAGCATTTT.

The CDR3 DNA follows: TGTGCCAGCAGCTCCGACCGGGGTAGCGGGAGAATGACAGATACGCAGTATTTT. It codes for CASSSDRGSGRMTDTQYF. This chain uses TRBV9 with TRBJ2-3; 9 nucleotides line up with TRBD2. Germline CDR1 reads SGDLS; CDR2 reads YYNGEE. The CDR3 runs to 18 residues. The ends lost 4 bases at V and 3 bases at J; junction bases unmatched: 15.

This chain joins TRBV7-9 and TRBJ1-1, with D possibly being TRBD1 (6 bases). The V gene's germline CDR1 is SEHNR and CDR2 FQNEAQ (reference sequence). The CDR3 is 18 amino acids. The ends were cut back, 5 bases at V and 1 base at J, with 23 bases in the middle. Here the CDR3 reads CASSPQIKQGSRNTEAFF. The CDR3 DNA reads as TGTGCCAGCAGCCCGCAAATAAAACAGGGCTCGAGGAACACTGAAGCTTTCTTT.

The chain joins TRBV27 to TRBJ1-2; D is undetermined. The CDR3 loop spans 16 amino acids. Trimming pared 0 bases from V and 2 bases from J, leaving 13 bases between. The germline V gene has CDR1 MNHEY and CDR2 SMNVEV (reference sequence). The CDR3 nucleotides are TGTGCCAGCAGTTTATCGGGCAGCCGTTTGAACTATGGCTACACCTTC. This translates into CASSLSGSRLNYGYTF.

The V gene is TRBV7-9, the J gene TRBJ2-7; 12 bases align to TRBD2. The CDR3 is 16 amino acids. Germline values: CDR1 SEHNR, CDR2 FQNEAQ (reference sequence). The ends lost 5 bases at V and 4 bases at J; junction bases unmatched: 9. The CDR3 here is CASSPPWTSGKYEQYF. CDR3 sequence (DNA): TGTGCCAGCAGCCCCCCCTGGACTAGCGGGAAATACGAGCAGTACTTC.

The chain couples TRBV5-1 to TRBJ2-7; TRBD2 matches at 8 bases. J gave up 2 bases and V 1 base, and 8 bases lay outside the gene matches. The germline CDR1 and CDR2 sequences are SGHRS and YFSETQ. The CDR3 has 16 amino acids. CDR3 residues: CASSLFGGVETYEQYF. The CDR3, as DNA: TGCGCCAGCAGCTTGTTCGGGGGGGTTGAAACCTACGAGCAGTACTTC.